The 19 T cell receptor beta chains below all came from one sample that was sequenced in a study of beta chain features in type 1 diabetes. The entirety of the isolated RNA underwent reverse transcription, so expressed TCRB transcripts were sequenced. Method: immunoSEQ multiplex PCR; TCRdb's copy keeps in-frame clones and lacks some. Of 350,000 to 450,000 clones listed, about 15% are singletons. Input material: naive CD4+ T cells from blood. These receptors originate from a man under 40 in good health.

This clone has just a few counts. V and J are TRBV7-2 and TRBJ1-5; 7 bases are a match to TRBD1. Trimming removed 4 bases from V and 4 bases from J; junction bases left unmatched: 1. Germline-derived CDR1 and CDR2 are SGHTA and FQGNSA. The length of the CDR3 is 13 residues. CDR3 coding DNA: TGTGCCAGCAGCTCCAGGGGGAATCAGCCCCAGCATTTT. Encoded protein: CASSSRGNQPQHF.

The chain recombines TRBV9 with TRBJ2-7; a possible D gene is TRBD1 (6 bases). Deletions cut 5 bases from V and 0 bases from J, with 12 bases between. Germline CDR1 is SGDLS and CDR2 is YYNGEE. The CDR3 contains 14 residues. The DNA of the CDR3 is TGTGCCAGCAGTGGACAGCCGGCCTCCTACGAGCAGTACTTC. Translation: CASSGQPASYEQYF.

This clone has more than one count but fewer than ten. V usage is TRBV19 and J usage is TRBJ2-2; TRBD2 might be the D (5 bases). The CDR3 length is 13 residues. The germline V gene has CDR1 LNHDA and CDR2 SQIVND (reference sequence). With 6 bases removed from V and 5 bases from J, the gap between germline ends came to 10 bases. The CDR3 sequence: CASSGVKTGELFF. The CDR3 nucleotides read TGTGCCAGTAGCGGGGTGAAGACCGGGGAGCTGTTTTTT.

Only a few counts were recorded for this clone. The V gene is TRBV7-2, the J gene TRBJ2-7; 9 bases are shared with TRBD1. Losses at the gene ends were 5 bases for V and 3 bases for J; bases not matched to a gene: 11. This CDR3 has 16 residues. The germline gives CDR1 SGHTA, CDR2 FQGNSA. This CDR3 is CASSAAGTGRFYEQYF. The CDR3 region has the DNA TGTGCCAGCAGCGCAGCCGGGACAGGGAGGTTCTACGAGCAGTACTTC.

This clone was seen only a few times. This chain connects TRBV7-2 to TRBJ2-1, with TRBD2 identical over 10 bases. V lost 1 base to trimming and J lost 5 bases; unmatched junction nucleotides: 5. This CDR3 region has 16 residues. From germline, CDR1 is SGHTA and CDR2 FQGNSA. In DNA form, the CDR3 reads TGTGCCAGCAGCTTAGTGGCGACTAGCGGGCACAATGAGCAGTTCTTC. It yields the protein CASSLVATSGHNEQFF.

The CDR3 spells CASSSWTSGSSDTQYF. The CDR3 DNA reads as TGTGCCAGCAGTTCTTGGACTAGCGGGAGTTCAGATACGCAGTATTTT. The gene calls are TRBV6-5 and TRBJ2-3; TRBD2 aligns across 13 bases. With 4 bases clipped from V and 4 bases from J, the junction kept 5 bases outside the gene matches. The germline V gene has CDR1 MNHEY and CDR2 SVGAGI. There are 16 residues in the CDR3.

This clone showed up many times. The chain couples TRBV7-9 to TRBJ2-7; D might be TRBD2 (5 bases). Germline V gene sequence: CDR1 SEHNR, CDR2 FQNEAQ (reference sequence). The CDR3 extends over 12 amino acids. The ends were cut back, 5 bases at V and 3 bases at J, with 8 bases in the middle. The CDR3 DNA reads TGTGCCAGCAGCCCTCGGGACTACGAGCAGTACTTC. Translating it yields CASSPRDYEQYF.

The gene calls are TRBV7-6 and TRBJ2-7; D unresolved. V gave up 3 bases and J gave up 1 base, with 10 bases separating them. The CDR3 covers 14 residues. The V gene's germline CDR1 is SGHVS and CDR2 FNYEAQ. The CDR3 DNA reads TGTGCCAGCAGCTTGTGGAGTAGGTCCTACGAGCAGTACTTC. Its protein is CASSLWSRSYEQYF.

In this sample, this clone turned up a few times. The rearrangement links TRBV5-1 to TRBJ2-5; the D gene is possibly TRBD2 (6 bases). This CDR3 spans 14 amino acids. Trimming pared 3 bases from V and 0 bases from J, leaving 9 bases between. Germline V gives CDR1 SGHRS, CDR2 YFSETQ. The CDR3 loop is CASSWGEYQETQYF. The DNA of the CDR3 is TGCGCCAGCAGCTGGGGGGAGTACCAAGAGACCCAGTACTTC.

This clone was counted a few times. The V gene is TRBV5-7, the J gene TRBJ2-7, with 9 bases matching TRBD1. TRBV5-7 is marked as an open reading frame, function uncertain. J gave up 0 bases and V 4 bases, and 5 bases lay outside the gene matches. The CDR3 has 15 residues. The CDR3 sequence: CASSPRDRASYEQYF. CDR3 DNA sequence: TGTGCCAGCAGCCCCCGGGACAGGGCCTCCTACGAGCAGTACTTC.

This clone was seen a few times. CDR3 coding DNA: TGCGCCAGCAGCCAAGATCGGTCCGGACAGCCTGGAAACACCATATATTTT. Its translation is CASSQDRSGQPGNTIYF. The chain couples TRBV4-3 to TRBJ1-3; D perhaps matches TRBD1 (6 bases). Germline CDR1 reads LGHNA; CDR2 reads YSLEER. Trimming pared 0 bases from V and 2 bases from J, leaving 14 bases between. This CDR3 has 17 residues.

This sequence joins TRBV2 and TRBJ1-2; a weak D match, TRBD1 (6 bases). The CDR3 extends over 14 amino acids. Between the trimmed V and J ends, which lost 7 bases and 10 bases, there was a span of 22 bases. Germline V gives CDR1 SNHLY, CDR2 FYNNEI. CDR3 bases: TGTGCCAGCACCCTTGTCGACAGGTTGCGGGACTACACCTTC. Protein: CASTLVDRLRDYTF.

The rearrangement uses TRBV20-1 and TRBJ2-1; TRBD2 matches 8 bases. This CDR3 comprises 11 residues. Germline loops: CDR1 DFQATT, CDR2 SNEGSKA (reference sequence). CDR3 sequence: CSGGEDNEQFF. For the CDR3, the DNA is TGCAGCGGGGGGGAAGATAATGAGCAGTTCTTC.

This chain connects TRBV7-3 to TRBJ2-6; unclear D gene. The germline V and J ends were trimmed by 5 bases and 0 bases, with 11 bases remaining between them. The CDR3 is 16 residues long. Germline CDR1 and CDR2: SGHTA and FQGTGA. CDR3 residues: CASSPFPVSGANVLTF. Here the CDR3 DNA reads TGTGCCAGCAGCCCCTTTCCAGTCTCTGGGGCCAACGTCCTGACTTTC.

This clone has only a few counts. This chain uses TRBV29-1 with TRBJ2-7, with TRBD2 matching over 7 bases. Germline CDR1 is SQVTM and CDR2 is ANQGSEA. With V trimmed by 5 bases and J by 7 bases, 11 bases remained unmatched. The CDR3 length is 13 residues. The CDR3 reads CSVRIGTTGEQYV. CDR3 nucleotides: TGCAGCGTTCGTATCGGGACTACTGGGGAGCAGTACGTC.

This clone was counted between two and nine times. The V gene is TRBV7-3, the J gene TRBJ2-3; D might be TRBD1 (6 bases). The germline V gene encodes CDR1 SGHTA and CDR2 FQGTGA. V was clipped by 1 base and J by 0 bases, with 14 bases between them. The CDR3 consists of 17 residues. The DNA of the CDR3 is TGTGCCAGCAGCTTAATCGCCAGGGGAGCTAGCACAGATACGCAGTATTTT. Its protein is CASSLIARGASTDTQYF.

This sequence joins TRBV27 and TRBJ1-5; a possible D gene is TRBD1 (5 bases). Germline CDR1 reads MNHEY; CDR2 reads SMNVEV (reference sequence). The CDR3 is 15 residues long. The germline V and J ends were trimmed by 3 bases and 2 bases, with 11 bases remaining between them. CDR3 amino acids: CASSFRGNGNQPQHF. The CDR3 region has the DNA TGTGCCAGCAGTTTTCGGGGGAATGGCAATCAGCCCCAGCATTTT.

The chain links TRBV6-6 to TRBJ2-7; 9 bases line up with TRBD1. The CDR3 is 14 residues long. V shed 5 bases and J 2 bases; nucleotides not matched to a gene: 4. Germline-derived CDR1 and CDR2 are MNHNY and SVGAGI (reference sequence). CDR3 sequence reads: CASSKGQGAYEQYV. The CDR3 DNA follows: TGTGCCAGCAGTAAGGGACAGGGTGCCTACGAGCAGTACGTC.

This chain's CDR3 is CASSAAGLTYEQYF. CDR3 in DNA: TGCGCCAGCAGCGCAGCGGGGTTAACCTACGAGCAGTACTTC. The chain uses TRBV5-1 and TRBJ2-7; 7 bases map to TRBD2. Germline V CDR1 and CDR2: SGHRS, YFSETQ. Trimming took 4 bases from V and 2 from J; bases not matched to a gene: 6. The CDR3 contains 14 residues.